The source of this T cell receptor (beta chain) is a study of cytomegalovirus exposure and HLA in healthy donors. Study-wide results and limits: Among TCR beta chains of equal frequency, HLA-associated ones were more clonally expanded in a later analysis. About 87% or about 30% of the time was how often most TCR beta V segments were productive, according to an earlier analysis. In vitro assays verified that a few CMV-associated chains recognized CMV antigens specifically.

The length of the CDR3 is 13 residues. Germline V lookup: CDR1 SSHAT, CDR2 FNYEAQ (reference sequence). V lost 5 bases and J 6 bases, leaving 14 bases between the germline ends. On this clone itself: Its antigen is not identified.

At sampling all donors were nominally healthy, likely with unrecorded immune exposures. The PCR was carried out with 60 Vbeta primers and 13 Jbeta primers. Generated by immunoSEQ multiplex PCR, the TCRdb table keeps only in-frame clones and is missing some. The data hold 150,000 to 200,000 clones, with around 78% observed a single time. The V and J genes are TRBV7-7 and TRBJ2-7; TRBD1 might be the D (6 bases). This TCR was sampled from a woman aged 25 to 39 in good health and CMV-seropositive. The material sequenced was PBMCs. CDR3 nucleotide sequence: TGTGCCAGCAGCCTCCTCACAGGGCTCGAGCAGTACTTC. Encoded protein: CASSLLTGLEQYF.